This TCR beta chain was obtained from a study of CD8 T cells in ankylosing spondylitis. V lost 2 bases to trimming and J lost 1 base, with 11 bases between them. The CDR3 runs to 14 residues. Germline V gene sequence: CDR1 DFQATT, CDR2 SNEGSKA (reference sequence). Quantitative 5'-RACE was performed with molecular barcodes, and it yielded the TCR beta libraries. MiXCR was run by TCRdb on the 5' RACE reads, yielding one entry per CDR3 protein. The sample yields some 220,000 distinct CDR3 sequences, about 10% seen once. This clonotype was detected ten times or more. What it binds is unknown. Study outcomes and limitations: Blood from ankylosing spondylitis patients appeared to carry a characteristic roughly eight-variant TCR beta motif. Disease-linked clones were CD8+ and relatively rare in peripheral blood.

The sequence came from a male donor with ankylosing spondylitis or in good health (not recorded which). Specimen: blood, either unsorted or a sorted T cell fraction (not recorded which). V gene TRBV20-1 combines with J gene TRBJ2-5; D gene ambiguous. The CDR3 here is CSARPHQFQETQYF. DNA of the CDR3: TGCAGTGCTAGACCCCACCAGTTCCAAGAGACCCAGTACTTC.